Presented here are 20 T cell receptor beta chains from one specimen sequenced in a study of blood T cell repertoires in COVID-19. Sequencing used immunoSEQ multiplex PCR; TCRdb keeps in-frame clones, though not all of them. The sample lists about 210,000 clones; roughly nine tenths were seen once. The sequenced material came from peripheral blood. All receptors derive from a man aged 40-49 years with acute or convalescent COVID-19.

The V and J genes are TRBV29-1 and TRBJ2-7, with D tentatively TRBD1 (5 bases). The CDR3 extends over 16 amino acids. The V end was cut by 1 base, the J end by 2 bases, with 18 bases between. The germline CDR1 and CDR2 sequences are SQVTM and ANQGSEA. The CDR3, as DNA: TGCAGCGTTGAAGTGGGGTTGGGCAGGGTAACCTACGAGCAGTACTTC. This gives the protein CSVEVGLGRVTYEQYF.

This chain uses TRBV7-2 with TRBJ2-7, with 8 bases aligning to TRBD2. In germline, CDR1 is SGHTA, CDR2 FQGNSA. This CDR3 region has 19 residues. The J segment lost 0 bases and the V segment lost 5 bases, leaving 18 bases of the junction unmatched. The CDR3 here is CASSQEVAAGDGSSYEQYF. In nucleotides, the CDR3 is TGTGCCAGCAGCCAAGAGGTCGCAGCGGGAGACGGTTCCTCCTACGAGCAGTACTTC. The whole variable domain, filled in from reference TRBV7-2 and TRBJ2-7, reads GAGVSQSPSNKVTEKGKDVELRCDPISGHTALYWYRQSLGQGLEFLIYFQGNSAPDKSGLPSDRFSAERTGGSVSTLTIQRTQQEDSAVYLCASSQEVAAGDGSSYEQYFGPGTRLTVT.

The chain employs TRBV3-1 (or the pseudogene TRBV3-2) and TRBJ1-4; no clear D gene. CDR3 length: 14 amino acids. Germline V gene sequence: CDR1 LGHDT, CDR2 YNNKEL (reference sequence). V lost 8 bases and J 2 bases, leaving 12 bases between the germline ends. This CDR3 reads CASVARGTNEKLFF. For the CDR3, the DNA is TGTGCCAGCGTAGCCCGAGGGACTAATGAAAAACTGTTTTTT.

The chain combines TRBV29-1 with TRBJ2-1; 13 bases are shared with TRBD2. Germline CDR1 is SQVTM and CDR2 is ANQGSEA. V lost 7 bases and J lost 6; bases outside the gene matches: 6. The CDR3 covers 14 residues. This chain's CDR3 is CSARLAGGINEQFF. CDR3 DNA: TGCAGCGCCAGACTAGCGGGAGGAATCAATGAGCAGTTCTTC.

The rearrangement joins TRBV5-1 to TRBJ2-1, with TRBD1 identical over 7 bases. V was pared by 4 bases and J by 13 bases, with 11 bases of the junction left unmatched. The CDR3 contains 13 residues. Germline V gene lookup returns CDR1 SGHRS and CDR2 YFSETQ. As DNA, the CDR3 is TGCGCCAGCAGCCCCGACAGGGTTTGGGCTCAGTTCTTC. It specifies CASSPDRVWAQFF. Based on the CDR3 plus reference TRBV5-1 and TRBJ2-1, the full variable domain is KAGVTQTPRYLIKTRGQQVTLSCSPISGHRSVSWYQQTPGQGLQFLFEYFSETQRNKGNFPGRFSGRQFSNSRSEMNVSTLELGDSALYLCASSPDRVWAQFFGPGTRLTVL.

This sequence joins TRBV5-1 and TRBJ2-5, with 12 bases that match TRBD2. Germline loops: CDR1 SGHRS, CDR2 YFSETQ. The length of the CDR3 is 16 residues. Losses at the gene ends were 4 bases for V and 1 base for J; bases not matched to a gene: 5. Here the CDR3 DNA reads TGCGCCAGCAGCGAAACTAGCGGGGGGCCCCAAGAGACCCAGTACTTC. Its protein product is CASSETSGGPQETQYF.

The chain is built from TRBV2 and TRBJ2-5; 11 nucleotides line up with TRBD2. Unmatched junction bases numbered 9, after V lost 4 bases and J lost 5 bases. The CDR3 has 16 residues. Germline assignment: CDR1 SNHLY and CDR2 FYNNEI. The CDR3 spells CASSAASGGSFETQYF. CDR3 DNA: TGTGCCAGCAGTGCGGCTAGCGGGGGGTCGTTTGAGACCCAGTACTTC.

This rearrangement joins TRBV10-1 to TRBJ1-1, with D hard to call. V was shortened by 4 bases and J by 3 bases, with 12 bases between the two germline ends. This CDR3 is built from 14 residues. In germline, CDR1 is WNHNN, CDR2 SYGVQD (reference sequence). In DNA form, the CDR3 reads TGCGCCAGCAGTGGTGGGCGTAGGTACACTGAAGCTTTCTTT. This gives the protein CASSGGRRYTEAFF.

The rearrangement links TRBV7-9 to TRBJ2-5; D may be TRBD1 (5 bases). Trimming removed 0 bases at V and 4 bases at J, with 12 bases between. The CDR3 sequence is 15 residues long. CDR1 and CDR2 (germline): SEHNR, FQNEAQ (reference sequence). The CDR3 region has the DNA TGTGCCAGCAGCTTAGCGCGGCAGGGAAGAGAGACCCAGTACTTC. It translates to CASSLARQGRETQYF.

The CDR3 reads CASSLMGQGDQPQHF. The CDR3 bases are TGTGCCAGCAGCTTAATGGGTCAGGGGGATCAGCCCCAGCATTTT. The chain is built from TRBV5-8 and TRBJ1-5; 7 bases are shared with TRBD1. CDR1 and CDR2 (germline): SGHTS, YDEGEE. The J segment lost 5 bases and the V segment lost 2 bases, leaving 7 bases of the junction unmatched. CDR3 size: 15 residues.

V usage is TRBV2 and J usage is TRBJ1-6, with 7 bases identical to TRBD1. With V trimmed by 4 bases and J by 7 bases, 1 base remained unmatched. CDR3 length equals 13 residues. Germline V gene lookup returns CDR1 SNHLY and CDR2 FYNNEI. The CDR3 spells CASSGQGNSPLHF. CDR3 bases: TGTGCCAGCAGTGGACAGGGCAATTCACCCCTCCACTTT.

The genes are TRBV4-1 and TRBJ1-5; 7 nucleotides align to TRBD1. With 4 bases clipped from V and 8 bases from J, the junction kept 17 bases outside the gene matches. The CDR3 is made up of 17 amino acids. Germline lookup yields CDR1 MGHRA and CDR2 YSYEKL. CDR3 region: CASSRTLFRGAMEPQHF. The CDR3 nucleotides are TGCGCCAGCAGCCGGACTCTCTTCAGGGGGGCCATGGAGCCCCAGCATTTT.

This rearrangement joins TRBV5-1 to TRBJ2-1; tentatively, D is TRBD2 (6 bases). Between the trimmed V and J ends, which lost 0 bases and 5 bases, there was a span of 6 bases. The CDR3 is 13 amino acids. In germline, CDR1 is SGHRS, CDR2 YFSETQ. In DNA, the CDR3 is TGCGCCAGCAGCTTGGGGACTAACAATGAGCAGTTCTTC. This translates into CASSLGTNNEQFF.

The rearrangement links TRBV19 to TRBJ1-2, with TRBD1 matching 10 bases. V shed 4 bases, J shed 1 base, and the junction held 6 bases outside the gene matches. This CDR3 is 16 amino acids long. Germline V lookup: CDR1 LNHDA, CDR2 SQIVND (reference sequence). CDR3 residues: CASSRPGQGRNYGYTF. CDR3 sequence (DNA): TGTGCCAGTAGTAGACCGGGACAGGGGCGTAACTATGGCTACACCTTC.

The chain has TRBV5-1 and TRBJ2-1, with 8 nucleotides matching TRBD2. V lost 8 bases and J lost 2; bases outside the gene matches: 3. The CDR3 loop spans 13 amino acids. Germline-derived CDR1 and CDR2 are SGHRS and YFSETQ. The CDR3 DNA sequence: TGCGCCAGTACGACTAGCGCCTACAATGAGCAGTTCTTC. Translated: CASTTSAYNEQFF.

V and J are TRBV5-1 and TRBJ1-1; TRBD1 agrees at 8 bases. Germline CDR1 and CDR2: SGHRS and YFSETQ. This CDR3 region has 15 residues. The trim removed 0 bases at V and 3 bases at J, leaving 4 bases unmatched. This CDR3 is CASSLDSGGYTEAFF. The CDR3 nucleotides are TGCGCCAGCAGCTTGGACTCAGGGGGCTACACTGAAGCTTTCTTT.

Concerning this clone: Relative to the germline gene, one junction end is altered; a read error may explain this. V usage is TRBV7-7 and J usage is TRBJ2-5, with 9 bases identical to TRBD1. The germline V gene has CDR1 SSHAT and CDR2 FNYEAQ (reference sequence). This CDR3 spans 17 amino acids. CDR3 residues: CASSLQAPGQGYETQYF. For the CDR3, the DNA is TGTGCTAGCAGCTTACAAGCCCCCGGACAGGGGTATGAGACCCAGTACTTC.

V usage is TRBV10-3 and J usage is TRBJ1-1, with a weak D call TRBD1 (6 bases). The V gene's germline CDR1 is ENHRY and CDR2 SYGVKD. CDR3 length: 17 amino acids. The V end lost 4 bases, the J end lost 1 base, and 19 bases lay between the germline ends. The CDR3 here is CAISAWRGGGENTEAFF. CDR3 coding DNA: TGTGCCATCAGTGCCTGGAGAGGGGGAGGGGAGAACACTGAAGCTTTCTTT.

The CDR3 sequence: CASSTQQGSQETQYF. The CDR3 region has the DNA TGTGCCAGTAGTACACAACAGGGGTCCCAAGAGACCCAGTACTTC. The rearrangement links TRBV19 to TRBJ2-5, with TRBD1 matching over 7 bases. From germline, CDR1 is LNHDA and CDR2 SQIVND (reference sequence). This CDR3 has 15 amino acids. Trimming removed 4 bases from V and 1 base from J; junction bases left unmatched: 6.

This chain connects TRBV30 to TRBJ2-2; a possible D gene is TRBD2 (6 bases). Germline lookup yields CDR1 GTSNPN and CDR2 SVGIG (reference sequence). The CDR3 totals 14 residues. The V end was cut by 2 bases, the J end by 5 bases, with 12 bases between. This chain's CDR3 is CAWSLGGVTGELFF. The CDR3 region has the DNA TGTGCCTGGAGTTTAGGAGGGGTTACCGGGGAGCTGTTTTTT.